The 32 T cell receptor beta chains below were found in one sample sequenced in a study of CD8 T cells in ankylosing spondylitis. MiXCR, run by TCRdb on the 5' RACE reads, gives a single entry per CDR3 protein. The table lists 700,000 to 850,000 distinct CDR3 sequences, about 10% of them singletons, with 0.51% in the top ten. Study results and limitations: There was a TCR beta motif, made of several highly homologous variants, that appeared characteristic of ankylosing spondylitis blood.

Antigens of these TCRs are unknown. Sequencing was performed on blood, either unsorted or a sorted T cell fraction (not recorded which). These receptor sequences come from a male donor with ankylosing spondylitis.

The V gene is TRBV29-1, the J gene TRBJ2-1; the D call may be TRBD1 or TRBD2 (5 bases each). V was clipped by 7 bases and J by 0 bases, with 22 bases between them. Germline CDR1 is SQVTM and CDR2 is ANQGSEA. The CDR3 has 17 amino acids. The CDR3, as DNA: TGCAGCGCCTTAGGGGTGGCGGGCGGGTACTCCTACAATGAGCAGTTCTTC. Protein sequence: CSALGVAGGYSYNEQFF.

The CDR3 DNA reads as TGTGCCAGCAAGGTGGACAGGGATGAAGAGACCCAGTACTTC. Protein: CASKVDRDEETQYF. V gene TRBV7-2 combines with J gene TRBJ2-5; 8 bases line up with TRBD1. Germline trimming cut 7 bases from V and 3 bases from J; bases unmatched to any gene: 7. The CDR3 is 14 amino acids. Germline V gene data show CDR1 as SGHTA and CDR2 as FQGNSA.

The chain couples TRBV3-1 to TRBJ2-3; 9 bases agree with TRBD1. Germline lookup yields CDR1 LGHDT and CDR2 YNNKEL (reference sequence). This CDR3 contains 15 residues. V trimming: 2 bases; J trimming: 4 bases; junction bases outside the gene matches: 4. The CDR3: CASSQRDRAADTQYF. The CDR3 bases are TGTGCCAGCAGCCAAAGGGACAGGGCCGCAGATACGCAGTATTTT.

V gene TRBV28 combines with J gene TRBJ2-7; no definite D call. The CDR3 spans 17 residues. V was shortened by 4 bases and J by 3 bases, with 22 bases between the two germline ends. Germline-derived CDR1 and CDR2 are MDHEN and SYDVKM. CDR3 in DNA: TGTGCCAGCAGTTCCCTTCCTTTTAGGGCGCTAGACTACGAGCAGTACTTC. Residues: CASSSLPFRALDYEQYF.

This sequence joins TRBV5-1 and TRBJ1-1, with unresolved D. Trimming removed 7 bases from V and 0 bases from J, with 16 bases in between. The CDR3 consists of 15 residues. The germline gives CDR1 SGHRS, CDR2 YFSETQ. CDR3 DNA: TGCGCCAGCCACCCATCCCCGGGGTTGAACACTGAAGCTTTCTTT. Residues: CASHPSPGLNTEAFF. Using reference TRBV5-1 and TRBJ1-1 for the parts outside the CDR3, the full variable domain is KAGVTQTPRYLIKTRGQQVTLSCSPISGHRSVSWYQQTPGQGLQFLFEYFSETQRNKGNFPGRFSGRQFSNSRSEMNVSTLELGDSALYLCASHPSPGLNTEAFFGQGTRLTVV.

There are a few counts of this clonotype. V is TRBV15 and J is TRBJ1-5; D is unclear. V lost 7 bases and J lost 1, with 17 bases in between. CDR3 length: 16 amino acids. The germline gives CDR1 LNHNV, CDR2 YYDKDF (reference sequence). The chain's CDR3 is CATTLTFGFSNQPQHF. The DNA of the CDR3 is TGTGCCACCACCCTCACGTTCGGGTTCAGCAATCAGCCCCAGCATTTT.

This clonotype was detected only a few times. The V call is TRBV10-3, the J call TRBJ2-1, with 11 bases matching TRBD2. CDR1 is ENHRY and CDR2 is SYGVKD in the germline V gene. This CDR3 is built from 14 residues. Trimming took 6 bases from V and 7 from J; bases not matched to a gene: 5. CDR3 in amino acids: CAIRDLAGGNEQFF. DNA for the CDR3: TGTGCCATCAGGGATCTAGCGGGGGGAAATGAGCAGTTCTTC.

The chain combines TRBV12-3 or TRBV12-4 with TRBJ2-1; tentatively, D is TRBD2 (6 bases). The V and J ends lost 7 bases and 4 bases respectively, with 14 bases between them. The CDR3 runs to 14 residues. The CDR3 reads CASTEGSEYNEQFF. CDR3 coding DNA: TGTGCCAGCACGGAGGGGAGCGAATACAATGAGCAGTTCTTC.

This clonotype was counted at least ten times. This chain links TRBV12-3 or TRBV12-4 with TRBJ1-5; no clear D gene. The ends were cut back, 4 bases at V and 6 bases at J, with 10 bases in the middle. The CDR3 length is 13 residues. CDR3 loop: CASSSDGGQPQHF. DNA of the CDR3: TGTGCCAGCAGTTCGGACGGAGGTCAGCCCCAGCATTTT.

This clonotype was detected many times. The CDR3 DNA sequence: TGTGCCAGCAGTTTCGGGGGGTCCGGTGTGCAGTTCTTC. Amino acid sequence: CASSFGGSGVQFF. The chain combines TRBV12-3 or TRBV12-4 with TRBJ2-1; 7 nucleotides agree with TRBD2. The CDR3 is 13 residues long. The V gene end was trimmed by 3 bases and the J gene end by 12 bases; junction bases not matched to a gene: 8.

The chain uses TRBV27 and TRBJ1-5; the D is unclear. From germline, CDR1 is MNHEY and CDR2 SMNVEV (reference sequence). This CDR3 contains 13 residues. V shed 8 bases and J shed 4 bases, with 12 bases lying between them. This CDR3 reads CASSERLNQPQHF. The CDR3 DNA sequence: TGTGCCAGCTCTGAACGGCTGAATCAGCCCCAGCATTTT.

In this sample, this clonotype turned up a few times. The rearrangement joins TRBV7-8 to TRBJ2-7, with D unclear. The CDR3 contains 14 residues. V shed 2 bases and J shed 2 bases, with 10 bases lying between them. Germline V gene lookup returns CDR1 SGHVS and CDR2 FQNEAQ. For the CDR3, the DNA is TGTGCCAGCAGCTTACTAGGGAAGCCCTACGAGCAGTACTTC. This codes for CASSLLGKPYEQYF. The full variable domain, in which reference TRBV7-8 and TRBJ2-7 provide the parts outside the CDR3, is GAGVSQSPRYKVAKRGQDVALRCDPISGHVSLFWYQQALGQGPEFLTYFQNEAQLDKSGLPSDRFFAERPEGSVSTLKIQRTQQEDSAVYLCASSLLGKPYEQYFGPGTRLTVT.

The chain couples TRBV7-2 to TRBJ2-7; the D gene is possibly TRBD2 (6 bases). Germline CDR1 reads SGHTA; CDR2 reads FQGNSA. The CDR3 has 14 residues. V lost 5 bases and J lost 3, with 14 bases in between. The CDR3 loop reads CASSPGGVLYEQYF. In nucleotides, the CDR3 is TGTGCCAGCAGCCCCGGCGGGGTCCTCTACGAGCAGTACTTC.

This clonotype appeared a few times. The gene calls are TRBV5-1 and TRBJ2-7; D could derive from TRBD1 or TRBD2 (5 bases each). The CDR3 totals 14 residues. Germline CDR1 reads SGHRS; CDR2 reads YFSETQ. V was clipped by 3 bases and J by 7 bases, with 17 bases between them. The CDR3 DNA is TGCGCCAGCAGCTGGGCCGGGTTGGGACGTGAGCAGTACTTC. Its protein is CASSWAGLGREQYF.

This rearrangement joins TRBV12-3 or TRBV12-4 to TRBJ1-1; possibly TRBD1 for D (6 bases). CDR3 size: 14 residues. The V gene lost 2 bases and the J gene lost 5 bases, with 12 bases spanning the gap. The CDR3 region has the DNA TGTGCCAGCAGTTTAAGGAGCCAGGGGACTGAAGCTTTCTTT. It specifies CASSLRSQGTEAFF.

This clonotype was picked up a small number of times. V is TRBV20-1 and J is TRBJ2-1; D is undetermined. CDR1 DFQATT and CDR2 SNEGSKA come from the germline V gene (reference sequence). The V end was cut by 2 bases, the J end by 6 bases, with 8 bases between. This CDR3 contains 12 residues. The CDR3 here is CSARRAVNEQFF. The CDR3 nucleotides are TGCAGTGCTAGAAGGGCGGTCAATGAGCAGTTCTTC.

The CDR3 protein is CASSQGSLSPQGSRRYEQYF. CDR3 DNA sequence: TGCGCCAGCAGCCAAGGTTCGCTATCCCCCCAGGGGTCGCGAAGGTACGAGCAGTACTTC. V is TRBV4-1 and J is TRBJ2-7, with D tentatively TRBD1 (6 bases). CDR1 is MGHRA, CDR2 YSYEKL, per germline. V was cut by 1 base and J by 4 bases, with 29 bases left in between. This CDR3 has 20 residues.

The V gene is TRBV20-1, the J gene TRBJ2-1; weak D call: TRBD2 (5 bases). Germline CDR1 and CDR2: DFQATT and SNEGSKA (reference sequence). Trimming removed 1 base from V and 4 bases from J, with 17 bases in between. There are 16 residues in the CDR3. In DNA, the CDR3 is TGCAGTGCTAGAGTCACCTACCTAGGGAGATACAATGAGCAGTTCTTC. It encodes CSARVTYLGRYNEQFF.

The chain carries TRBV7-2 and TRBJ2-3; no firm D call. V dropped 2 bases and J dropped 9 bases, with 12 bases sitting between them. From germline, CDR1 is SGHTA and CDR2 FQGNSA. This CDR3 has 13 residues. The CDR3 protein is CASSLNEVGTQYF. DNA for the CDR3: TGTGCCAGCAGCTTAAATGAGGTTGGGACGCAGTATTTT.

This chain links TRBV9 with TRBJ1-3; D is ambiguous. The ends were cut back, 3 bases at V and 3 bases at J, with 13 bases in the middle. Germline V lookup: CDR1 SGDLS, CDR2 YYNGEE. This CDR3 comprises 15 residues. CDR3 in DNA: TGTGCCAGCAGCGCCGAGGGAGTGGTTGGAAACACCATATATTTT. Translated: CASSAEGVVGNTIYF.

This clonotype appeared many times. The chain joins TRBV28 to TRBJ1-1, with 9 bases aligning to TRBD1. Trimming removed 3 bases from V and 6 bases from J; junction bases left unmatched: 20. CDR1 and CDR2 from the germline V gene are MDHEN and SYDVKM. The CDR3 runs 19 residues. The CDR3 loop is CASSFYPGTGRGLGAEAFF. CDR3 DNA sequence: TGTGCCAGCAGTTTCTACCCCGGGACAGGGCGGGGGCTAGGTGCTGAAGCTTTCTTT. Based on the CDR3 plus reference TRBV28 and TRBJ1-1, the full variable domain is DVKVTQSSRYLVKRTGEKVFLECVQDMDHENMFWYRQDPGLGLRLIYFSYDVKMKEKGDIPEGYSVSREKKERFSLILESASTNQTSMYLCASSFYPGTGRGLGAEAFFGQGTRLTVV.

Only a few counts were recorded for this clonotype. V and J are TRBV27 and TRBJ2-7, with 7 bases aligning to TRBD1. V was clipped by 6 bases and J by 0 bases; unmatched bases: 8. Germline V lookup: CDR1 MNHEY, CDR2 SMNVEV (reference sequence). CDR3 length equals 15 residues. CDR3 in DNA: TGTGCCAGCAGCCCGAACTGGGACAGCTCCTACGAGCAGTACTTC. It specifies CASSPNWDSSYEQYF.

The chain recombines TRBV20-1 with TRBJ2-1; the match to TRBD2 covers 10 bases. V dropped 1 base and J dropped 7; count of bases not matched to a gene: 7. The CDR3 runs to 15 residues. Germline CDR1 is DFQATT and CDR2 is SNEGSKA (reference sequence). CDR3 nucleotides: TGCAGTGCTAGAGTGGCACTAGCGGGACGAAATGAGCAGTTCTTC. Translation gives CSARVALAGRNEQFF.

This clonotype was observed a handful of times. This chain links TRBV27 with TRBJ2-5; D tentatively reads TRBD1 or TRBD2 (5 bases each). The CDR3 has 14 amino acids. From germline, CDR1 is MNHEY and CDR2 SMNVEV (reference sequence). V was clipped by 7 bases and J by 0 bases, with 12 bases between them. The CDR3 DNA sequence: TGTGCCAGCATCAGAGGGGCGCACCAAGAGACCCAGTACTTC. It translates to CASIRGAHQETQYF.

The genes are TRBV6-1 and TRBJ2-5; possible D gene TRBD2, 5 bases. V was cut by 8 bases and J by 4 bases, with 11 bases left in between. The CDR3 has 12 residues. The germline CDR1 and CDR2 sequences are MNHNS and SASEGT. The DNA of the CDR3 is TGTGCCAGCCGCGGTGAGGGAGAGACCCAGTACTTC. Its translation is CASRGEGETQYF.

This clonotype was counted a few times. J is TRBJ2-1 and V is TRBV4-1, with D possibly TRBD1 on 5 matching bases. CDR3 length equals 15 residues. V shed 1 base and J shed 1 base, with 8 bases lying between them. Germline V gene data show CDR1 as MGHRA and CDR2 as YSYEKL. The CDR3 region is CASSQGHRSYNEQFF. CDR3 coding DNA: TGCGCCAGCAGCCAAGGGCACAGGTCCTACAATGAGCAGTTCTTC.

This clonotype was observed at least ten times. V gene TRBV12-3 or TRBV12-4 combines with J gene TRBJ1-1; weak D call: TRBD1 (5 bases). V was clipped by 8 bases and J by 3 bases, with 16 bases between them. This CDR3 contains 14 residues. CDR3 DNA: TGTGCCAGCCTCCTTTGGGGGAAACACACTGAAGCTTTCTTT. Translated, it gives CASLLWGKHTEAFF.

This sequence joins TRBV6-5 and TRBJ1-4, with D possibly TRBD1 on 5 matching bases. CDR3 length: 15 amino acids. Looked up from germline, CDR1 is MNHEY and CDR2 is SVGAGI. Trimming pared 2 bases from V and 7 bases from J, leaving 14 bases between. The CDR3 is CASSYRGVVGEKLFF. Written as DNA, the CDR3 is TGTGCCAGCAGTTACCGGGGGGTCGTGGGTGAAAAACTGTTTTTT.

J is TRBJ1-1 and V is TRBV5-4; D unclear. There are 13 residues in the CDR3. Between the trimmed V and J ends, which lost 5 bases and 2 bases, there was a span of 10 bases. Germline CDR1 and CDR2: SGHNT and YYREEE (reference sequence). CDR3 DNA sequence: TGTGCCAGCAGATCGGGGATCAACACTGAAGCTTTCTTT. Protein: CASRSGINTEAFF.

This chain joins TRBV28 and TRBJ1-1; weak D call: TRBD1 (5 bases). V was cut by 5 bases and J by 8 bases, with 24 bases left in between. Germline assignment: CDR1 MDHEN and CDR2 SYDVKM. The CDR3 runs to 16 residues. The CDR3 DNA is TGTGCCAGCAGTCCCCGGGGGGAGTACGCGACCATAGAAGCTTTCTTT. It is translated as CASSPRGEYATIEAFF.

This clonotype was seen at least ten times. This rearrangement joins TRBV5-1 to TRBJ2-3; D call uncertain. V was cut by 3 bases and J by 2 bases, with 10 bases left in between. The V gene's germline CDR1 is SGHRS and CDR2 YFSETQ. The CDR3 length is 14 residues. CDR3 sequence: CASSSKSDTDTQYF. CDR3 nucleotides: TGCGCCAGCAGCTCCAAGTCCGACACAGATACGCAGTATTTT.

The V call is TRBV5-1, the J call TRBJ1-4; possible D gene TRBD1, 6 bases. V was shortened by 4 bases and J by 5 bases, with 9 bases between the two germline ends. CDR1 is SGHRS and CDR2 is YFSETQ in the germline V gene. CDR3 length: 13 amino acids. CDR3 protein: CASSKDRNEKLFF. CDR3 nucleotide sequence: TGCGCCAGCAGCAAGGACAGAAATGAAAAACTGTTTTTT.